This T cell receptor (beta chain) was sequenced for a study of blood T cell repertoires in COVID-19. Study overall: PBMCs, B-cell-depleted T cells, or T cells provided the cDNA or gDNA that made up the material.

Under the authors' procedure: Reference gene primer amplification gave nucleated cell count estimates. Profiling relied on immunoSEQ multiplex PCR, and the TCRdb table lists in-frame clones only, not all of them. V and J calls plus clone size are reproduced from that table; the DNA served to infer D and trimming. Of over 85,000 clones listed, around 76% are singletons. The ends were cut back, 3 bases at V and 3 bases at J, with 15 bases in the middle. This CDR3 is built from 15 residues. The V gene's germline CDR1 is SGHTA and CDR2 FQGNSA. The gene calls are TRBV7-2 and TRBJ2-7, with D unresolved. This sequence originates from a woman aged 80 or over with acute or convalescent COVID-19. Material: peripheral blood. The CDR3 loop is CASSFLAAADYEQYF. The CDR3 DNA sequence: TGTGCCAGCAGCTTTTTGGCCGCGGCCGACTACGAGCAGTACTTC. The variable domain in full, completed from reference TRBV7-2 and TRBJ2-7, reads GAGVSQSPSNKVTEKGKDVELRCDPISGHTALYWYRQSLGQGLEFLIYFQGNSAPDKSGLPSDRFSAERTGGSVSTLTIQRTQQEDSAVYLCASSFLAAADYEQYFGPGTRLTVT.